The rows below give T cell receptor beta chains drawn from one sample of a study of T-cell reconstitution after alpha-beta-depleted transplantation in children. TCRdb processed the PCR reads anew with MiXCR; each CDR3 protein has one entry. The sample lists 480,000 or so distinct CDR3 sequences; over 9.5% were seen once. The material was PBMCs, obtained before TCRalphabeta/CD19-depleted stem cell transplant. The receptors derive from a child aged 2 to 10 with inherited bone marrow failure, due to receive a stem cell transplant. The CDR3 runs from the conserved cysteine through the conserved F or W. D genes are given only for firm matches. Some rows have no size entry. The others give once, few or many, or a class for an expanded clone.

V gene: TRBV6-1; J gene: TRBJ2-1; clone size: few; D gene: .; CDR3 protein: CASSAGLAKYNEQFF; CDR3 DNA: TGTGCCAGCAGCGCGGGACTCGCAAAGTACAATGAGCAGTTCTTC
V gene: TRBV5-5; J gene: TRBJ2-1; clone size: many; D gene: .; CDR3 protein: CASSLVVSDNEQFF; CDR3 DNA: TGTGCCAGCAGCTTGGTTGTCAGTGACAATGAGCAGTTCTTC
V gene: TRBV11-2; J gene: TRBJ1-4; clone size: many; D gene: .; CDR3 protein: CASSSPSGIPSEKLFF; CDR3 DNA: TGTGCCAGCAGCTCGCCATCAGGGATTCCTAGTGAAAAACTGTTTTTT
V gene: TRBV4-2; J gene: TRBJ2-5; clone size: many; D gene: .; CDR3 protein: CASSQDLSGEETQYF; CDR3 DNA: TGTGCCAGCAGCCAAGATTTGTCCGGGGAAGAGACCCAGTACTTC
V gene: TRBV20-1; J gene: TRBJ1-2; clone size: many; D gene: .; CDR3 protein: CSDVAANYGYTF; CDR3 DNA: TGCAGTGATGTGGCCGCTAACTATGGCTACACCTTC
V gene: TRBV5-1; J gene: TRBJ1-2; clone size: many; D gene: .; CDR3 protein: CASSRTDNYGYTF; CDR3 DNA: TGCGCCAGCAGCCGGACAGATAACTATGGCTACACCTTC
V gene: TRBV4-3; J gene: TRBJ2-1; clone size: many; D gene: .; CDR3 protein: CASSPPSDYNEQFF; CDR3 DNA: TGCGCCAGCAGCCCACCCTCTGATTACAATGAGCAGTTCTTC
V gene: TRBV12-3/TRBV12-4; J gene: TRBJ1-4; clone size: .; D gene: TRBD1; CDR3 protein: CASSFRQGNEKLFF; CDR3 DNA: TGTGCCAGCAGTTTTCGACAGGGAAATGAAAAACTGTTTTTT
V gene: TRBV7-9; J gene: TRBJ2-3; clone size: many; D gene: .; CDR3 protein: CARSAGRNSTDTQYF; CDR3 DNA: TGTGCCAGATCCGCCGGACGGAACAGCACAGATACGCAGTATTTT
V gene: TRBV18; J gene: TRBJ2-7; clone size: .; D gene: .; CDR3 protein: CASSPRGSRYEQYF; CDR3 DNA: TGTGCCAGCTCACCGAGGGGTTCTAGGTACGAGCAGTACTTC
V gene: TRBV4-1; J gene: TRBJ2-6; clone size: many; D gene: .; CDR3 protein: CASRSQWGSGANVLTF; CDR3 DNA: TGCGCCAGCAGGTCGCAGTGGGGCTCTGGGGCCAACGTCCTGACTTTC
V gene: TRBV12-3/TRBV12-4; J gene: TRBJ2-5; clone size: many; D gene: .; CDR3 protein: CASTPGGETQYF; CDR3 DNA: TGTGCCAGCACACCCGGAGGGGAGACCCAGTACTTC
V gene: TRBV5-1; J gene: TRBJ1-2; clone size: many; D gene: TRBD1; CDR3 protein: CASSPRTGGDGYTF; CDR3 DNA: TGCGCCAGCAGCCCAAGGACAGGGGGCGATGGCTACACCTTC
V gene: TRBV20-1; J gene: TRBJ2-7; clone size: .; D gene: .; CDR3 protein: CSARAGAGGIYEQYF; CDR3 DNA: TGCAGTGCTAGAGCCGGAGCAGGAGGAATCTACGAGCAGTACTTC
V gene: TRBV4-3; J gene: TRBJ1-1; clone size: many; D gene: TRBD1; CDR3 protein: CASSRLTGTGHMNTEAFF; CDR3 DNA: TGCGCCAGCAGCCGTCTAACCGGGACAGGACACATGAACACTGAAGCTTTCTTT
V gene: TRBV7-6; J gene: TRBJ1-4; clone size: many; D gene: TRBD1; CDR3 protein: CASSLAPGTANEKLFF; CDR3 DNA: TGTGCCAGCAGCTTAGCCCCCGGGACAGCTAATGAAAAACTGTTTTTT
V gene: TRBV5-1; J gene: TRBJ1-5; clone size: many; D gene: TRBD1; CDR3 protein: CASSLGPVGQGNQPQHF; CDR3 DNA: TGCGCCAGCAGCTTGGGTCCCGTGGGACAGGGAAATCAGCCCCAGCATTTT
V gene: TRBV30; J gene: TRBJ1-1; clone size: many; D gene: .; CDR3 protein: CAWSPSGAEAFF; CDR3 DNA: TGTGCCTGGAGTCCCTCGGGAGCCGAGGCTTTCTTT
V gene: TRBV21-1; J gene: TRBJ2-7; clone size: few; D gene: .; CDR3 protein: CASSIPRRWRETYEQYF; CDR3 DNA: TGTGCCAGCAGCATACCCAGGAGATGGAGGGAAACCTACGAGCAGTACTTC
V gene: TRBV9; J gene: TRBJ2-6; clone size: many; D gene: .; CDR3 protein: CASSAQGSGANVLTF; CDR3 DNA: TGTGCCAGCAGCGCACAGGGCTCTGGGGCCAACGTCCTGACTTTC
V gene: TRBV6-5; J gene: TRBJ1-2; clone size: few; D gene: .; CDR3 protein: CASTRTGGGYTF; CDR3 DNA: TGTGCCAGCACCAGAACGGGTGGCGGCTACACCTTC
V gene: TRBV19; J gene: TRBJ1-1; clone size: .; D gene: .; CDR3 protein: CASRLSRDGNTEAFF; CDR3 DNA: TGTGCCAGTAGACTCTCCCGGGACGGTAACACTGAAGCTTTCTTT
V gene: TRBV5-1; J gene: TRBJ2-2; clone size: .; D gene: TRBD2; CDR3 protein: CASRPTLAANTGELFF; CDR3 DNA: TGCGCCAGCAGACCTACTCTAGCGGCGAACACCGGGGAGCTGTTTTTT
V gene: TRBV12-3/TRBV12-4; J gene: TRBJ1-1; clone size: many; D gene: .; CDR3 protein: CASSYTFLNTEAFF; CDR3 DNA: TGTGCCAGCAGTTATACCTTCTTGAACACTGAAGCTTTCTTT
V gene: TRBV7-9; J gene: TRBJ2-3; clone size: many; D gene: TRBD2; CDR3 protein: CASSSPIAGPSTDTQYF; CDR3 DNA: TGTGCCAGCAGCTCCCCGATAGCGGGACCTAGCACAGATACGCAGTATTTT
V gene: TRBV27; J gene: TRBJ1-1; clone size: many; D gene: .; CDR3 protein: CASSLSLAGNTEAFF; CDR3 DNA: TGTGCCAGCAGTTTATCGCTTGCGGGGAACACTGAAGCTTTCTTT
V gene: TRBV12-3/TRBV12-4; J gene: TRBJ2-1; clone size: many; D gene: .; CDR3 protein: CASSDGDPRGNEQFF; CDR3 DNA: TGTGCCAGCAGCGACGGGGACCCGCGGGGCAATGAGCAGTTCTTC
V gene: TRBV25-1; J gene: TRBJ2-7; clone size: many; D gene: TRBD2; CDR3 protein: CASRPGTSGTTRQYF; CDR3 DNA: TGTGCCAGCAGACCCGGGACTAGCGGAACTACGAGGCAGTACTTC
V gene: TRBV12-5; J gene: TRBJ2-5; clone size: many; D gene: TRBD1; CDR3 protein: CASGRQGHETQYF; CDR3 DNA: TGTGCTAGTGGAAGACAGGGCCACGAGACCCAGTACTTC
V gene: TRBV27; J gene: TRBJ2-1; clone size: many; D gene: .; CDR3 protein: CASSLSSDSYNEQFF; CDR3 DNA: TGTGCCAGCAGTTTATCCAGCGACTCCTACAATGAGCAGTTCTTC
V gene: TRBV19; J gene: TRBJ1-1; clone size: .; D gene: .; CDR3 protein: CASSSLDTEAFF; CDR3 DNA: TGTGCCAGTAGTAGCTTGGACACTGAAGCTTTCTTT
V gene: TRBV19; J gene: TRBJ1-5; clone size: many; D gene: TRBD1; CDR3 protein: CASSTQGIHQPQHF; CDR3 DNA: TGTGCCAGTAGTACACAGGGGATTCATCAGCCCCAGCATTTT
V gene: TRBV7-9; J gene: TRBJ1-2; clone size: many; D gene: .; CDR3 protein: CASSLAAAYGYTF; CDR3 DNA: TGTGCCAGCAGCTTAGCGGCGGCATATGGCTACACCTTC
V gene: TRBV9; J gene: TRBJ2-1; clone size: many; D gene: .; CDR3 protein: CASSVEGGIDEQFF; CDR3 DNA: TGTGCCAGCAGCGTAGAAGGCGGGATCGATGAGCAGTTCTTC
V gene: TRBV20-1; J gene: TRBJ2-1; clone size: many; D gene: .; CDR3 protein: CSALVPTYNEQFF; CDR3 DNA: TGCAGTGCTTTGGTACCGACTTACAATGAGCAGTTCTTC
V gene: TRBV27; J gene: TRBJ2-7; clone size: few; D gene: TRBD1; CDR3 protein: CASRAGTGHYEQYF; CDR3 DNA: TGTGCCAGCAGGGCCGGGACAGGTCACTACGAGCAGTACTTC
V gene: TRBV20-1; J gene: TRBJ2-2; clone size: many; D gene: .; CDR3 protein: CSARGLNTGELFF; CDR3 DNA: TGCAGTGCTAGAGGGCTTAACACCGGGGAGCTGTTTTTT
V gene: TRBV20-1; J gene: TRBJ1-4; clone size: many; D gene: TRBD1; CDR3 protein: CSARGYRGGKDEKLFF; CDR3 DNA: TGCAGTGCTAGAGGATACAGGGGAGGGAAGGATGAAAAACTGTTTTTT
V gene: TRBV9; J gene: TRBJ2-5; clone size: many; D gene: .; CDR3 protein: CASSDSSLDEFEETQYF; CDR3 DNA: TGTGCCAGCAGCGACAGTTCCTTGGACGAGTTCGAAGAGACCCAGTACTTC
V gene: TRBV4-1; J gene: TRBJ1-2; clone size: many; D gene: TRBD1; CDR3 protein: CASSPSGTGYSGYTF; CDR3 DNA: TGCGCCAGCAGCCCCTCCGGGACAGGGTACTCTGGCTACACCTTC
V gene: TRBV9; J gene: TRBJ2-3; clone size: many; D gene: .; CDR3 protein: CASSAQGLGTDTQYF; CDR3 DNA: TGTGCCAGCAGCGCACAGGGTTTGGGAACAGATACGCAGTATTTT
V gene: TRBV6-2/TRBV6-3; J gene: TRBJ2-1; clone size: few; D gene: .; CDR3 protein: CASSATLAQPVYNEQFF; CDR3 DNA: TGTGCCAGCAGTGCGACTCTAGCGCAACCCGTCTACAATGAGCAGTTCTTC
V gene: TRBV2; J gene: TRBJ2-1; clone size: many; D gene: TRBD2; CDR3 protein: CASSDSPSGYNEQFF; CDR3 DNA: TGTGCCAGCAGTGACTCCCCTAGCGGGTACAATGAGCAGTTCTTC
V gene: TRBV10-3; J gene: TRBJ2-2; clone size: many; D gene: .; CDR3 protein: CAINGAENTGELFF; CDR3 DNA: TGTGCCATCAATGGGGCGGAGAACACCGGGGAGCTGTTTTTT
V gene: TRBV3-1; J gene: TRBJ2-4; clone size: many; D gene: .; CDR3 protein: CASSQDPPGFTKNIQYF; CDR3 DNA: TGTGCCAGCAGCCAAGATCCCCCCGGATTTACCAAAAACATTCAGTACTTC
V gene: TRBV12-3/TRBV12-4; J gene: TRBJ1-1; clone size: many; D gene: .; CDR3 protein: CASSFGQMTEAFF; CDR3 DNA: TGTGCCAGCAGTTTTGGTCAGATGACTGAAGCTTTCTTT
V gene: TRBV5-1; J gene: TRBJ2-1; clone size: .; D gene: .; CDR3 protein: CASSLVTNPNEHFF; CDR3 DNA: TGCGCCAGCAGCTTGGTGACTAACCCCAATGAGCATTTCTTC